A selection of T cell receptor beta chains follows, all from one sample in a study of cytomegalovirus exposure and HLA in healthy donors. Clones were read by immunoSEQ multiplex PCR, and TCRdb kept only the in-frame ones, dropping some. The sample holds 100,000 to 150,000 clones, around 76% seen once. Input material: PBMCs. The receptors stem from a man over 45 in good health and CMV-seropositive. Both conserved end residues are part of each CDR3. A D gene is named only where the DNA matches it firmly. The listing skips clone size in some rows; elsewhere it reads once, few, many or a size class.

D: TRBD1
size: .
V: TRBV18
J: TRBJ2-1
CDR3: CASSPGTESYNEQFF
DNA: TGTGCCAGCTCACCCGGGACAGAAAGCTACAATGAGCAGTTCTTC

D: TRBD1
size: .
V: TRBV27
J: TRBJ1-2
CDR3: CASSLQGDRGGYTF
DNA: TGTGCCAGCAGTTTACAAGGGGACAGGGGGGGCTACACCTTC

D: .
size: .
V: TRBV5-6
J: TRBJ1-2
CDR3: CASSLVDGGGYGYTF
DNA: TGTGCCAGCAGCTTGGTTGACGGGGGGGGCTATGGCTACACCTTC

D: .
size: .
V: TRBV19
J: TRBJ2-3
CDR3: CASAASSTDTQYF
DNA: TGTGCCAGTGCGGCCAGTAGCACAGATACGCAGTATTTT

D: TRBD2
size: .
V: TRBV2
J: TRBJ2-7
CDR3: CASSGLTSRSYEQYF
DNA: TGTGCCAGCAGTGGGCTGACTAGCCGCTCCTACGAGCAGTACTTC

D: .
size: few
V: TRBV7-2
J: TRBJ2-7
CDR3: CASSLAQGPSSEQYF
DNA: TGTGCCAGCAGCTTAGCCCAGGGCCCGTCCTCCGAGCAGTACTTC

D: .
size: .
V: TRBV15
J: TRBJ1-1
CDR3: CATSRDGRQWSEAFF
DNA: TGTGCCACCAGCAGAGATGGCCGCCAATGGTCTGAAGCTTTCTTT

D: TRBD1
size: .
V: TRBV4-3
J: TRBJ1-4
CDR3: CASSQDPGGPNEKLFF
DNA: TGCGCCAGCAGCCAAGATCCAGGGGGCCCTAATGAAAAACTGTTTTTT

D: TRBD1
size: .
V: TRBV27
J: TRBJ1-2
CDR3: CASRTGTGGYGYTF
DNA: TGTGCCAGCAGAACCGGGACAGGGGGCTATGGCTACACCTTC

D: .
size: .
V: TRBV6-1
J: TRBJ1-4
CDR3: CASSEAPTAFEKLFF
DNA: TGTGCCAGCAGTGAAGCTCCGACAGCTTTTGAAAAACTGTTTTTT

D: TRBD2
size: .
V: TRBV25-1
J: TRBJ2-3
CDR3: CASSDWTSGASDTQYF
DNA: TGTGCCAGCAGTGATTGGACTAGCGGGGCCTCAGATACGCAGTATTTT

D: TRBD1
size: .
V: TRBV5-4
J: TRBJ1-6
CDR3: CASSFGQGSSPLHF
DNA: TGTGCCAGCAGCTTCGGACAGGGTAGTTCACCCCTCCACTTT

D: .
size: .
V: TRBV5-1
J: TRBJ1-5
CDR3: CASSLDTGGNQPQHF
DNA: TGCGCCAGCAGCTTGGACACGGGGGGGAATCAGCCCCAGCATTTT

D: .
size: .
V: TRBV5-1
J: TRBJ2-1
CDR3: CASNNSSYNEQFF
DNA: TGCGCCAGCAATAATAGCTCCTACAATGAGCAGTTCTTC

D: .
size: .
V: TRBV6-5
J: TRBJ2-3
CDR3: CASSRQGPDTQYF
DNA: TGTGCCAGCAGCCGGCAGGGTCCAGATACGCAGTATTTT

D: .
size: .
V: TRBV7-2
J: TRBJ2-7
CDR3: CASSPTGGNQGYEQYF
DNA: TGTGCCAGCAGCCCTACCGGGGGTAATCAGGGCTACGAGCAGTACTTC

D: .
size: .
V: TRBV14
J: TRBJ1-6
CDR3: CASSQDGGSRRNSPLHF
DNA: TGTGCCAGCAGCCAAGATGGAGGCAGCAGGCGTAATTCACCCCTCCACTTT

D: TRBD1
size: .
V: TRBV18
J: TRBJ1-2
CDR3: CASSPTGRAYGYTF
DNA: TGTGCCAGCTCACCGACAGGGCGGGCCTATGGCTACACCTTC

D: TRBD1
size: .
V: TRBV28
J: TRBJ2-7
CDR3: CASRDDRVIDEQYF
DNA: TGTGCCAGCAGGGATGACAGGGTTATAGACGAGCAGTACTTC

D: .
size: .
V: TRBV18
J: TRBJ1-6
CDR3: CASSPSVVNSPLHF
DNA: TGTGCCAGCTCACCATCAGTGGTCAATTCACCCCTCCACTTT

D: TRBD1
size: .
V: TRBV18
J: TRBJ2-5
CDR3: CASSPDRGIKTQYF
DNA: TGTGCCAGCTCACCCGACAGGGGGATAAAGACCCAGTACTTC

D: .
size: .
V: TRBV28
J: TRBJ2-6
CDR3: CASSLWDTSSGANVLTF
DNA: TGTGCCAGCAGTTTATGGGACACATCCTCTGGGGCCAACGTCCTGACTTTC

D: TRBD2
size: .
V: TRBV4-2
J: TRBJ2-7
CDR3: CASSQATSGYYEQYF
DNA: TGTGCCAGCAGCCAAGCGACTAGCGGGTACTACGAGCAGTACTTC

D: TRBD1
size: .
V: TRBV28
J: TRBJ2-7
CDR3: CASNDEGGGYEQYF
DNA: TGTGCCAGCAACGACGAAGGGGGCGGCTACGAGCAGTACTTC

D: TRBD1
size: .
V: TRBV5-1
J: TRBJ1-1
CDR3: CASSEDRGWVAEAFF
DNA: TGCGCCAGCAGCGAGGACAGGGGCTGGGTCGCTGAAGCTTTCTTT

D: TRBD1
size: .
V: TRBV10-3
J: TRBJ1-1
CDR3: CAISGTGLPSAAEAFF
DNA: TGTGCCATCAGTGGGACAGGGCTTCCTTCTGCTGCTGAAGCTTTCTTT

D: TRBD2
size: .
V: TRBV5-8
J: TRBJ2-2
CDR3: CASSFRLAGAAGELFF
DNA: TGTGCCAGCAGCTTCCGACTAGCGGGAGCGGCCGGGGAGCTGTTTTTT

D: TRBD2
size: .
V: TRBV11-2
J: TRBJ2-3
CDR3: CASSFGTSGRRDTQYF
DNA: TGTGCCAGCAGCTTTGGGACTAGCGGGAGGCGGGATACGCAGTATTTT

D: .
size: .
V: TRBV29-1
J: TRBJ1-1
CDR3: CSVARVLESEAFF
DNA: TGCAGCGTTGCGAGAGTTTTAGAGTCTGAAGCTTTCTTT

D: .
size: .
V: TRBV27
J: TRBJ2-3
CDR3: CASSLGDTDTQYF
DNA: TGTGCCAGCAGTTTAGGAGACACAGATACGCAGTATTTT

D: TRBD1
size: .
V: TRBV29-1
J: TRBJ1-1
CDR3: CSAYRGGNTEAFF
DNA: TGCAGCGCTTACAGGGGGGGTAACACTGAAGCTTTCTTT

D: TRBD1
size: .
V: TRBV18
J: TRBJ2-7
CDR3: CASSPGQGWNEQYF
DNA: TGTGCCAGCTCGCCGGGACAGGGATGGAACGAGCAGTACTTC

D: TRBD1
size: .
V: TRBV2
J: TRBJ1-6
CDR3: CASRRDRDSPLHF
DNA: TGTGCCAGCAGAAGGGACAGGGATTCACCCCTCCACTTT

D: TRBD1
size: .
V: TRBV5-1
J: TRBJ2-3
CDR3: CATSGTGRTDTQYF
DNA: TGCGCCACCTCCGGGACAGGGCGAACAGATACGCAGTATTTT

D: .
size: few
V: TRBV7-2
J: TRBJ1-4
CDR3: CASSFWAPGSYEKLFF
DNA: TGTGCCAGCAGCTTTTGGGCACCGGGATCGTATGAAAAACTGTTTTTT

D: .
size: .
V: TRBV7-6
J: TRBJ1-1
CDR3: CASSLRGMNTEAFF
DNA: TGTGCCAGCAGCTTAAGGGGGATGAACACTGAAGCTTTCTTT

D: .
size: .
V: TRBV27
J: TRBJ2-6
CDR3: CASSVFGAGANVLTF
DNA: TGTGCCAGCAGTGTGTTCGGGGCTGGGGCCAACGTCCTGACTTTC

D: .
size: .
V: TRBV2
J: TRBJ2-3
CDR3: CASQTQGRSTDTQYF
DNA: TGTGCCAGCCAAACACAGGGTCGGAGCACAGATACGCAGTATTTT

D: TRBD1
size: .
V: TRBV28
J: TRBJ2-7
CDR3: CASSGLGTAFSYEQYF
DNA: TGTGCCAGCAGCGGGCTCGGGACAGCCTTCTCCTACGAGCAGTACTTC

D: TRBD1
size: .
V: TRBV5-4
J: TRBJ2-7
CDR3: CASSGRDRGSHEQYF
DNA: TGTGCCAGCAGCGGACGGGACAGGGGCTCACACGAGCAGTACTTC

D: .
size: .
V: TRBV5-1
J: TRBJ2-1
CDR3: CASSFTHPGPGDEQFF
DNA: TGCGCCAGCAGCTTTACCCATCCGGGCCCAGGGGATGAGCAGTTCTTC

D: .
size: .
V: TRBV15
J: TRBJ1-4
CDR3: CATSRATGTATNEKLFF
DNA: TGTGCCACCAGCAGAGCTACAGGGACCGCAACTAATGAAAAACTGTTTTTT

D: TRBD1
size: .
V: TRBV6-5
J: TRBJ1-4
CDR3: CASSYSLGQGHEKLFF
DNA: TGTGCCAGCAGTTACTCGTTAGGACAGGGCCATGAAAAACTGTTTTTT

D: TRBD2
size: .
V: TRBV6-6
J: TRBJ2-2
CDR3: CASKSSGYTGELFF
DNA: TGTGCCAGCAAATCTAGCGGATACACCGGGGAGCTGTTTTTT

D: .
size: .
V: TRBV18
J: TRBJ1-5
CDR3: CASSSSGGNQPQHF
DNA: TGTGCCAGCTCTTCCTCTGGCGGGAATCAGCCCCAGCATTTT

D: .
size: .
V: TRBV9
J: TRBJ2-5
CDR3: CASSVAWGQQETQYF
DNA: TGTGCCAGCAGCGTAGCATGGGGGCAACAAGAGACCCAGTACTTC

D: TRBD1
size: few
V: TRBV4-3
J: TRBJ1-1
CDR3: CASSQDGQVVSEAFF
DNA: TGCGCCAGCAGCCAAGATGGACAGGTAGTCTCGGAAGCTTTCTTT

D: .
size: .
V: TRBV2
J: TRBJ2-2
CDR3: CASTIRGSTGELFF
DNA: TGTGCCAGCACAATCAGGGGTAGCACCGGGGAGCTGTTTTTT

D: .
size: .
V: TRBV7-2
J: TRBJ2-3
CDR3: CASSFLGVRTDTQYF
DNA: TGTGCCAGCAGCTTTCTCGGGGTCCGCACAGATACGCAGTATTTT

D: .
size: .
V: TRBV4-2
J: TRBJ2-5
CDR3: CASSQGQGSETQHF
DNA: TGTGCCAGCAGCCAAGGTCAGGGGTCGGAGACCCAGCACTTC

D: TRBD2
size: once
V: TRBV5-1
J: TRBJ2-3
CDR3: CASSNSGEDSTDTQYF
DNA: TGCGCCAGCAGCAATAGCGGGGAGGACAGCACAGATACGCAGTATTTT

D: .
size: .
V: TRBV19
J: TRBJ2-1
CDR3: CASSIPGHHLGQFF
DNA: TGTGCCAGTAGTATTCCGGGACACCACCTGGGGCAGTTCTTC

D: .
size: .
V: TRBV5-1
J: TRBJ2-7
CDR3: CASSLGRGSYEQYF
DNA: TGCGCCAGCAGCTTGGGAAGGGGTTCCTACGAGCAGTACTTC

D: TRBD1
size: .
V: TRBV15
J: TRBJ2-1
CDR3: CATSRSGQLAYNEQFF
DNA: TGTGCCACCAGCAGGTCGGGACAGCTAGCCTACAATGAGCAGTTCTTC

D: TRBD2
size: .
V: TRBV5-6
J: TRBJ2-5
CDR3: CASSLGGAGGHVEYF
DNA: TGTGCCAGCAGCTTGGGGGGGGCGGGAGGCCACGTGGAGTACTTC

D: .
size: .
V: TRBV11-2
J: TRBJ2-3
CDR3: CASSLDPTQGTQYF
DNA: TGTGCCAGCAGCTTAGATCCCACGCAGGGGACGCAGTATTTT

D: .
size: .
V: TRBV6-5
J: TRBJ1-5
CDR3: CASSYEASNQPQHF
DNA: TGTGCCAGCAGTTACGAGGCCAGCAATCAGCCCCAGCATTTT